This TCR beta chain was observed in a study of cytotoxic CD8 clonotypes in ibrutinib-treated CLL. Study-level information: Patients: 11 relapsed/refractory, about 14 treatment-naive, 17 to 18 IGHV unmutated. Responses: approximately 25 partial, 2 complete; after median about 70 months, around 14 stayed remitted, roughly 12 progressed.

Whole-study findings and limits: Rising at ibrutinib response, clonality subsequently fell back toward baseline at progression.

For this clone: The antigen remains unidentified.

Sequenced by immunoSEQ multiplex PCR; TCRdb stores in-frame clones only, minus some. The data hold about 160,000 clones, with 88% observed a single time. The material sequenced was PBMCs, taken at disease progression, from a patient treated with ibrutinib. The clonotype originates from a human donor with chronic lymphocytic leukemia.

CDR3 DNA: TGTGCCAGTAGTATAGAGGGGGGCTTACAGCATTTT. Translation gives CASSIEGGLQHF. The chain recombines TRBV19 with TRBJ1-5; maybe TRBD1 (6 bases). V dropped 0 bases and J dropped 13 bases, with 10 bases sitting between them. This CDR3 is built from 12 residues. Germline V gene sequence: CDR1 LNHDA, CDR2 SQIVND (reference sequence).